These 26 T cell receptor beta chains share one sample of origin, sequenced in a study of blood T cell repertoires in COVID-19. Repertoires were generated with immunoSEQ multiplex PCR, while TCRdb's copy carries only in-frame clones and drops some. The table records a few hundred thousand clones, roughly 84% of them present only once. The source material was peripheral blood. The origin of the receptors is a woman aged 40-49 years who had recovered from COVID-19.

The chain has TRBV11-3 and TRBJ2-3; the match to TRBD2 covers 10 bases. This CDR3 contains 18 residues. Trimming took 0 bases from V and 1 from J; bases not matched to a gene: 7. From germline, CDR1 is SGHNT and CDR2 YENEEA. CDR3 in DNA: TGTGCCAGCAGCTTAGATAGCGGTAGCGGGGGGCGCACAGATACGCAGTATTTT. Protein sequence: CASSLDSGSGGRTDTQYF.

This clone was observed a few times. CDR3 amino acids: CASSGTSDNSPLHF. The DNA for the CDR3 is TGTGCCAGCAGCGGGACATCCGATAATTCACCCCTCCACTTT. This chain uses TRBV11-3 with TRBJ1-6, with D possibly matching TRBD1 (6 bases). V dropped 5 bases and J dropped 5 bases, with 10 bases sitting between them. The CDR3 consists of 14 residues. Germline V gene data show CDR1 as SGHNT and CDR2 as YENEEA.

About this clone: At the DNA level, this CDR3 is encoded by other sequences in the same sample as well. V gene TRBV12-3 or TRBV12-4 combines with J gene TRBJ1-2; D possibly corresponds to TRBD1 (5 bases). The CDR3 is made up of 12 amino acids. V was shortened by 1 base and J by 5 bases, with 5 bases between the two germline ends. CDR3 nucleotides: TGTGCCAGCAGTTTAGAGGGGTATGGCTACACCTTC. This codes for CASSLEGYGYTF.

The V and J genes are TRBV5-6 and TRBJ1-5; 8 bases are a match to TRBD1. The trim removed 1 base at V and 9 bases at J, leaving 9 bases unmatched. Germline lookup yields CDR1 SGHDT and CDR2 YYEEEE. The CDR3 covers 15 residues. The CDR3 here is CASSLWQGAFLPQHF. The CDR3 DNA reads TGTGCCAGCAGCTTGTGGCAGGGGGCCTTCCTGCCCCAGCATTTT.

The chain links TRBV4-1 to TRBJ1-4, with TRBD1 matching over 7 bases. Germline CDR1 and CDR2: MGHRA and YSYEKL. V was clipped by 0 bases and J by 10 bases; unmatched bases: 5. This CDR3 is 14 amino acids long. In DNA form, the CDR3 reads TGCGCCAGCAGCCAAGAAGGGCAGGGGGGAAAACTGTTTTTT. Its protein product is CASSQEGQGGKLFF.

The V call is TRBV19, the J call TRBJ2-4; 7 nucleotides line up with TRBD2. The germline gives CDR1 LNHDA, CDR2 SQIVND (reference sequence). With V trimmed by 7 bases and J by 14 bases, 14 bases remained unmatched. This CDR3 spans 13 amino acids. The CDR3 loop is CASTPGLGSREYF. The DNA of the CDR3 is TGTGCCAGTACCCCCGGACTAGGGAGCAGGGAGTACTTC. The variable domain in full, with the rest retrieved from reference TRBV19 and TRBJ2-4, is DGGITQSPKYLFRKEGQNVTLSCEQNLNHDAMYWYRQDPGQGLRLIYYSQIVNDFQKGDIAEGYSVSREKKESFPLTVTSAQKNPTAFYLCASTPGLGSREYFGAGTRLSVL.

This clone was seen only a few times. This CDR3 is also generated by other DNA sequences in the sample. The rearrangement joins TRBV29-1 to TRBJ1-1; D not resolved. V was clipped by 4 bases and J by 0 bases, with 6 bases between them. The CDR3 is 12 amino acids. From germline, CDR1 is SQVTM and CDR2 ANQGSEA. CDR3 bases: TGCAGCGTTGGGCAGATGAACACTGAAGCTTTCTTT. The encoded protein is CSVGQMNTEAFF.

The chain has TRBV7-6 and TRBJ1-2; tentative D call: TRBD1 (6 bases). CDR3 size: 14 residues. V shed 5 bases and J shed 6 bases, with 16 bases lying between them. Germline assignment: CDR1 SGHVS and CDR2 FNYEAQ. The CDR3 sequence is CASSPRLGADGYTF. In DNA form, the CDR3 reads TGTGCCAGCAGCCCACGTTTGGGGGCGGATGGCTACACCTTC.

This chain uses TRBV4-1 with TRBJ1-2; no firm D call. There are 14 residues in the CDR3. Germline values: CDR1 MGHRA, CDR2 YSYEKL. Trimming pared 0 bases from V and 1 base from J, leaving 6 bases between. CDR3 amino acids: CASSQDKFNYGYTF. DNA for the CDR3: TGCGCCAGCAGCCAAGACAAATTTAACTATGGCTACACCTTC.

The chain couples TRBV7-9 to TRBJ2-2; a weak D match, TRBD1 (6 bases). CDR3 length equals 14 residues. V gave up 5 bases and J gave up 4 bases, with 11 bases separating them. The germline V gene has CDR1 SEHNR and CDR2 FQNEAQ (reference sequence). CDR3 residues: CASSISGATGELFF. CDR3 coding DNA: TGTGCCAGCAGCATCTCAGGGGCCACCGGGGAGCTGTTTTTT.

This clone was seen a few times. The V gene is TRBV7-2, the J gene TRBJ2-1; possible D gene TRBD2, 5 bases. V was pared by 5 bases and J by 12 bases, with 11 bases between. Germline V CDR1 and CDR2: SGHTA, FQGNSA. The CDR3 contains 11 residues. CDR3 in DNA: TGTGCCAGCAGCCCCGGGGTAGGGCAGTTCTTC. This codes for CASSPGVGQFF.

The genes are TRBV11-3 and TRBJ2-5; tentative D call: TRBD2 (6 bases). CDR1 and CDR2 (germline): SGHNT, YENEEA. V dropped 1 base and J dropped 7 bases, with 13 bases sitting between them. The CDR3 consists of 14 residues. CDR3 bases: TGTGCCAGCAGCTTAGGGGGGGATAGGGGGACCCAGTACTTC. Translation: CASSLGGDRGTQYF. The whole variable domain, remainder taken from reference TRBV11-3 and TRBJ2-5, is EAGVVQSPRYKIIEKKQPVAFWCNPISGHNTLYWYLQNLGQGPELLIRYENEEAVDDSQLPKDRFSAERLKGVDSTLKIQPAELGDSAVYLCASSLGGDRGTQYFGPGTRLLVL.

V is TRBV11-2 and J is TRBJ2-7; TRBD2 might be the D (6 bases). Germline V gene sequence: CDR1 SGHAT, CDR2 FQNNGV. V was pared by 3 bases and J by 6 bases, with 6 bases between. This CDR3 contains 11 residues. The CDR3 reads CASSFGGEQYF. The CDR3 bases are TGTGCCAGCAGCTTCGGGGGCGAGCAGTACTTC.

The V gene is TRBV20-1, the J gene TRBJ2-7; unclear D gene. The CDR3 runs to 11 residues. Trimming cost V 6 bases and J 6 bases, with 12 bases left between them. CDR1 DFQATT and CDR2 SNEGSKA come from the germline V gene (reference sequence). The CDR3 loop reads CSAPPMREQYF. The CDR3 nucleotides read TGCAGTGCCCCCCCGATGCGCGAGCAGTACTTC.

The rearrangement joins TRBV14 to TRBJ2-4, with TRBD1 as a possible D gene (6 bases). Germline values: CDR1 SGHDN, CDR2 FVKESK. The CDR3 runs to 21 residues. Between the trimmed V and J ends, which lost 0 bases and 0 bases, there was a span of 24 bases. This chain's CDR3 is CASSQEFATGDSYPAKNIQYF. The CDR3 nucleotides are TGTGCCAGCAGCCAAGAATTCGCGACAGGAGATTCATACCCAGCCAAAAACATTCAGTACTTC.

This clone was observed once. The chain has TRBV30 and TRBJ2-1; 9 bases fit TRBD2. This CDR3 is built from 18 residues. The ends lost 3 bases at V and 6 bases at J; junction bases unmatched: 18. CDR1 GTSNPN and CDR2 SVGIG come from the germline V gene (reference sequence). Written as DNA, the CDR3 is TGTGCCTGGAGCGTCCTTAGCCTCTTAGCGGGGGTAGGCAATGAGCAGTTCTTC. Protein product: CAWSVLSLLAGVGNEQFF.

This clone was detected once. The chain employs TRBV15 and TRBJ2-5, with a weak D call TRBD1 (6 bases). The CDR3 spans 12 residues. With 3 bases removed from V and 11 bases from J, the gap between germline ends came to 13 bases. Germline V CDR1 and CDR2: LNHNV, YYDKDF (reference sequence). This CDR3 reads CATSRVQGLQYF. The CDR3 DNA reads as TGTGCCACCAGCAGGGTCCAGGGGCTTCAGTACTTC.

The rearrangement joins TRBV11-3 to TRBJ1-6, with D unclear. The V and J ends lost 6 bases and 9 bases respectively, with 15 bases between them. Germline CDR1 reads SGHNT; CDR2 reads YENEEA. The CDR3 totals 14 residues. The CDR3 is CASRPSAPGSPLHF. CDR3 bases: TGTGCCAGCAGGCCATCGGCCCCAGGTTCACCCCTCCACTTT.

This clone has just one count. This chain joins TRBV7-9 and TRBJ1-5; D uncertain. CDR1 is SEHNR, CDR2 FQNEAQ, per germline (reference sequence). There are 12 residues in the CDR3. Between the trimmed V and J ends, which lost 4 bases and 6 bases, there was a span of 7 bases. Here the CDR3 reads CASSYTSQPQHF. CDR3 in DNA: TGTGCCAGCAGCTACACCAGTCAGCCCCAGCATTTT.

This clone appeared a single time. The V call is TRBV25-1, the J call TRBJ1-4, with 7 positions matching TRBD1. The CDR3 consists of 15 residues. From germline, CDR1 is MGHDK and CDR2 SYGVNS. J was trimmed by 8 bases and V by 1 base; bases with no gene match: 7. CDR3 protein: CASSEWGRGAEKLFF. DNA of the CDR3: TGTGCCAGCAGTGAATGGGGCAGGGGGGCGGAAAAACTGTTTTTT.

The V call is TRBV28, the J call TRBJ1-2, with 7 bases lining up with TRBD1. The V gene end was trimmed by 2 bases and the J gene end by 1 base; junction bases not matched to a gene: 1. There are 14 residues in the CDR3. Per germline, CDR1 MDHEN and CDR2 SYDVKM. This chain's CDR3 is CASSLAGGNYGYTF. The CDR3 DNA reads TGTGCCAGCAGTTTAGCAGGGGGTAACTATGGCTACACCTTC.

The chain recombines TRBV27 with TRBJ2-5; 8 bases align to TRBD1. The germline CDR1 and CDR2 sequences are MNHEY and SMNVEV (reference sequence). Germline trimming cut 6 bases from V and 7 bases from J; bases unmatched to any gene: 10. The CDR3 runs to 14 residues. The CDR3 is CASRPTGVLVTQYF. Here the CDR3 DNA reads TGTGCCAGCAGACCGACAGGGGTGTTGGTGACCCAGTACTTC.

This clone appeared once. The chain is built from TRBV5-1 and TRBJ2-7; TRBD1 matches 10 bases. The germline CDR1 and CDR2 sequences are SGHRS and YFSETQ. This CDR3 is 17 amino acids long. J was trimmed by 2 bases and V by 1 base; bases with no gene match: 9. The CDR3 nucleotides read TGCGCCAGCAGCTTGAAACAAGGGACAGGGGACCCCTACGAGCAGTACTTC. It encodes CASSLKQGTGDPYEQYF.

The CDR3 nucleotides read TGCGCCAGCAGCCAAATTACAGGCGGGGCTGGGGCCAACGTCCTGACTTTC. It translates to CASSQITGGAGANVLTF. V usage is TRBV5-1 and J usage is TRBJ2-6, with TRBD2 as a possible D gene (6 bases). The V end lost 4 bases, the J end lost 2 bases, and 16 bases lay between the germline ends. The CDR3 is 17 amino acids. CDR1 and CDR2 from the germline V gene are SGHRS and YFSETQ.

Within the sample, this clone is medium-sized. The V and J genes are TRBV5-1 and TRBJ1-6, with D possibly matching TRBD1 (6 bases). Trimming removed 0 bases from V and 7 bases from J, with 11 bases in between. CDR3 length: 15 residues. Germline V gives CDR1 SGHRS, CDR2 YFSETQ. CDR3 loop: CASSLVTGQNSPLHF. The DNA for the CDR3 is TGCGCCAGCAGCTTGGTTACAGGGCAAAATTCACCCCTCCACTTT.

The chain links TRBV11-1 to TRBJ2-5; TRBD1 matches at 8 bases. This CDR3 spans 14 amino acids. The trim removed 3 bases at V and 2 bases at J, leaving 2 bases unmatched. Germline V gives CDR1 SGHAT, CDR2 FQDESV (reference sequence). The CDR3 DNA reads TGTGCCAGCAGCTTGGGACAGGCGCAAGAGACCCAGTACTTC. Residues: CASSLGQAQETQYF.